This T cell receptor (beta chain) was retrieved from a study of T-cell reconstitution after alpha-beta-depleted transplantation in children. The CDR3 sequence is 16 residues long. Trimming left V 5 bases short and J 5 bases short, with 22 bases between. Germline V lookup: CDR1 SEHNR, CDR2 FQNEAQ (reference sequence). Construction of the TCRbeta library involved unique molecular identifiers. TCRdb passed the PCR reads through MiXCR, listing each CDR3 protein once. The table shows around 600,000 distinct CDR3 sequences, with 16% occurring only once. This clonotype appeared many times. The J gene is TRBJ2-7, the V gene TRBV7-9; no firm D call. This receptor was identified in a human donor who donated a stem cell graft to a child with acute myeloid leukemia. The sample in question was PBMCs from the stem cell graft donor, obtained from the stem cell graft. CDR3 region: CASSPRSRDRWDEQYF. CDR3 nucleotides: TGTGCCAGCAGCCCTAGATCCCGAGACCGGTGGGACGAGCAGTACTTC.